These T cell receptor beta chains were read from a single sample in a study of shared clonotypes between healthy human individuals. Repertoires were generated with immunoSEQ multiplex PCR, while TCRdb's copy carries only in-frame clones and drops some. This table holds around 700,000 clones, about three quarters found once. Sequencing was done on a sample of memory CD4+ T cells sorted from blood. Receptors were obtained from a woman in her 30s in good health. Each CDR3 is given with its conserved first and last residue. A D gene is named only where the DNA matches it firmly. Size values are once, few and many counts, or a class for expanded clones, and some rows have none.

v_call	clone_size	j_call	d_call	cdr3_aa	cdr3_nt
TRBV28	NA	TRBJ1-5	NA	CASSLKRQPQHF	TGTGCCAGCAGTTTAAAGAGGCAGCCCCAGCATTTT
TRBV11-2	NA	TRBJ2-7	TRBD1	CASSPDRGKQYF	TGTGCCAGCAGCCCCGACAGGGGAAAGCAGTACTTC
TRBV2	NA	TRBJ2-7	NA	CASSRGSLYEQYF	TGTGCCAGCAGTCGAGGGAGTCTCTACGAGCAGTACTTC
TRBV28	NA	TRBJ2-3	TRBD2	CASAQLAFMVDTQYF	TGTGCCAGCGCCCAACTAGCGTTCATGGTAGATACGCAGTATTTT
TRBV9	NA	TRBJ1-5	NA	CASSAWGEDNQPQHF	TGTGCCAGCAGCGCATGGGGGGAAGACAATCAGCCCCAGCATTTT
TRBV2	NA	TRBJ1-1	TRBD1	CATKPGQGLSNTEAFF	TGTGCCACCAAACCGGGACAGGGACTTTCGAACACTGAAGCTTTCTTT
TRBV6-5	NA	TRBJ2-1	NA	CASSYGVSGTNEQFF	TGTGCCAGCAGTTACGGGGTTAGTGGGACTAATGAGCAGTTCTTC
TRBV5-8	NA	TRBJ1-3	NA	CASSRGPRLGSVVGERTIYF	TGTGCCAGCAGCCGGGGCCCGAGATTGGGTTCGGTGGTGGGGGAACGCACCATATATTTT
TRBV6-9	NA	TRBJ2-7	TRBD1	CASSLGTGVHEQYF	TGTGCCAGCAGTTTGGGGACAGGGGTCCACGAGCAGTACTTC
TRBV5-1	NA	TRBJ1-2	NA	CASSFQGGDGYTF	TGCGCCAGCAGCTTCCAGGGCGGCGACGGCTACACCTTC
TRBV9	NA	TRBJ1-3	NA	CASSVGWTTGNTIYF	TGTGCCAGCAGCGTAGGTTGGACAACTGGAAACACCATATATTTT
TRBV4-1	NA	TRBJ2-1	TRBD2	CASSPAIAGSYNEQFF	TGCGCCAGCAGCCCGGCCATAGCGGGGTCCTACAATGAGCAGTTCTTC
TRBV27	NA	TRBJ2-7	NA	CASSLSISMSSYEQYF	TGTGCCAGCAGTTTATCAATTAGCATGAGCTCCTACGAGCAGTACTTC
TRBV6-5	few	TRBJ1-1	NA	CAIKGRGNTEAFF	TGTGCCATTAAGGGTAGAGGGAACACTGAAGCTTTCTTT
TRBV19	NA	TRBJ2-1	NA	CASNNIKNEQFF	TGTGCCAGTAATAACATAAAAAATGAGCAGTTCTTC
TRBV5-6	NA	TRBJ1-3	NA	CASRTRGASGNTIYF	TGTGCCAGCAGGACCCGGGGGGCAAGTGGAAACACCATATATTTT
TRBV5-1	NA	TRBJ1-2	NA	CASSRTDTAGYTF	TGCGCCAGCAGCCGGACGGACACAGCTGGCTACACCTTC
TRBV11-2	NA	TRBJ2-2	TRBD1	CASSPQGDNTGELFF	TGTGCCAGCAGCCCCCAGGGGGACAACACCGGGGAGCTGTTTTTT